This TCR beta chain emerged from a study of early stage breast cancer tumors. Background on the study: Each sample averaged approximately 9.9-fold read coverage.

Deletions cut 8 bases from V and 0 bases from J, with 13 bases between. This CDR3 is built from 15 residues. The V gene's germline CDR1 is MNHNS and CDR2 SASEGT. Study findings and constraints: Compared with adjacent normal breast tissue, tumors showed 2 to 2.5-fold greater T cell density and higher clonality. Unsorted bulk genomic DNA sequencing lacked pairing and functional marker data. Comparing each tissue with blood distinguished tumor from normal in most of the 16 patients.

A remark on this clone: Its target is unknown.

Assay used: immunoSEQ multiplex PCR; TCRdb lists only in-frame clones, some missing. The table lists about 51,000 clones, about 77% of them singletons. This clonotype was sampled from a person aged 40 to 50 with breast cancer. Material: blood. The V and J genes are TRBV6-1 and TRBJ2-2; unclear D gene. The CDR3 protein is CASGISVANTGELFF. The CDR3 DNA reads as TGTGCCAGCGGGATCTCCGTCGCGAACACCGGGGAGCTGTTTTTT.